One sample yielded the 18 T cell receptor beta chains listed below, sequenced in a study of human T cells and chemical hapten exposure. TCRdb independently ran MiXCR on the RACE reads; one entry per CDR3 protein. Among 80,000 to 100,000 distinct CDR3 sequences, approximately 10% were seen once, and the ten largest hold roughly 3.7%. Time point: patch test 3, about 24 weeks after DPC sensitization. The treatment here: therapeutic diphenylcyclopropenone sensitization with weekly scalp DPC. The starting material was whole blood, obtained in connection with sensitization to the hapten diphenylcyclopropenone (DPC). The receptor source for this set is a woman aged 50 to 60 with alopecia areata. Some clones in this sample may be carry-over from other donors' samples.

This clonotype has more than one count but fewer than ten. The genes are TRBV20-1 and TRBJ2-3; 14 positions agree with TRBD2. CDR1 is DFQATT, CDR2 SNEGSKA, per germline (reference sequence). The junction had 8 bases not matched to a gene; V was cut back by 6 bases and J by 0 bases. This CDR3 is built from 17 residues. The CDR3 sequence: CSATGLAGGQSTDTQYF. In DNA form, the CDR3 reads TGCAGTGCCACCGGACTAGCGGGAGGCCAGAGCACAGATACGCAGTATTTT.

The CDR3 nucleotides read TGTGCCAGCAGTATAAGCGGGAGGACCTACGAGCAGTACTTC. Its protein is CASSISGRTYEQYF. The rearrangement uses TRBV27 and TRBJ2-7; 9 nucleotides agree with TRBD2. Germline values: CDR1 MNHEY, CDR2 SMNVEV (reference sequence). The V gene end was trimmed by 5 bases and the J gene end by 2 bases; junction bases not matched to a gene: 4. This CDR3 has 14 residues.

This clonotype was observed many times. The V and J genes are TRBV4-1 and TRBJ2-2, with D perhaps TRBD2 (5 bases). Trimming pared 1 base from V and 5 bases from J, leaving 11 bases between. CDR3 size: 15 residues. Germline V gene data show CDR1 as MGHRA and CDR2 as YSYEKL. In DNA, the CDR3 is TGCGCCAGCAGCCAAGCAGGACTGGGGACCGGGGAGCTGTTTTTT. It specifies CASSQAGLGTGELFF.

The V call is TRBV6-2 or TRBV6-3, the J call TRBJ2-6, with 9 bases aligning to TRBD1. CDR1 is MNHEY, CDR2 SVGEGT, per germline. The CDR3 covers 16 residues. After removal of 6 bases from V and 4 bases from J, the junction contained 7 bases not matched to a gene. CDR3 loop: CASRGQGLKGANVLTF. CDR3 sequence (DNA): TGTGCCAGCAGGGGACAGGGCCTAAAAGGGGCCAACGTCCTGACTTTC.

The rearrangement links TRBV6-5 to TRBJ2-3; D is undetermined. This CDR3 is built from 15 residues. Germline-derived CDR1 and CDR2 are MNHEY and SVGAGI. The V end was cut by 5 bases, the J end by 0 bases, with 12 bases between. CDR3 coding DNA: TGTGCCAGCAGTCGCAGCCGGTATAGCACAGATACGCAGTATTTT. This sequence encodes CASSRSRYSTDTQYF.

V gene TRBV29-1 combines with J gene TRBJ2-7; 8 bases match TRBD2. The trim removed 6 bases at V and 0 bases at J, leaving 13 bases unmatched. This CDR3 spans 16 amino acids. CDR1 SQVTM and CDR2 ANQGSEA come from the germline V gene. The CDR3 DNA reads TGCAGCGTGGGGAGTAGCGGGAATGCTCTCTCCTACGAGCAGTACTTC. Translation: CSVGSSGNALSYEQYF.

In its sample, this clonotype was seen many times. The rearrangement uses TRBV28 and TRBJ2-7; D unresolved. Trimming stripped 8 bases from V and 3 bases from J, with 8 bases between. Germline V gene sequence: CDR1 MDHEN, CDR2 SYDVKM. The CDR3 is made up of 11 amino acids. Here the CDR3 DNA reads TGTGCCAGCCTTGGGCACTACGAGCAGTACTTC. It yields the protein CASLGHYEQYF. The whole variable domain, filled in from reference TRBV28 and TRBJ2-7, reads DVKVTQSSRYLVKRTGEKVFLECVQDMDHENMFWYRQDPGLGLRLIYFSYDVKMKEKGDIPEGYSVSREKKERFSLILESASTNQTSMYLCASLGHYEQYFGPGTRLTVT.

The rearrangement uses TRBV29-1 and TRBJ1-2, with D possibly being TRBD1 (5 bases). This CDR3 contains 12 residues. The V gene's germline CDR1 is SQVTM and CDR2 ANQGSEA. The V gene lost 6 bases and the J gene lost 3 bases, with 11 bases spanning the gap. The CDR3 DNA is TGCAGCGTCACCGACAGTGACTATGGCTACACCTTC. Encoded protein: CSVTDSDYGYTF.

In its sample, this clonotype was seen many times. The chain has TRBV30 and TRBJ2-3; D might be TRBD2 (5 bases). Per germline, CDR1 GTSNPN and CDR2 SVGIG (reference sequence). Trimming stripped 0 bases from V and 3 bases from J, with 13 bases between. The CDR3 covers 15 residues. The CDR3 bases are TGTGCCTGGAGTGTATCCAGTCCGGGGACAGATACGCAGTATTTT. Protein product: CAWSVSSPGTDTQYF.

This rearrangement joins TRBV7-3 to TRBJ2-2; weak D call: TRBD2 (6 bases). The CDR3 spans 15 residues. The V gene's germline CDR1 is SGHTA and CDR2 FQGTGA. The V end lost 1 base, the J end lost 2 bases, and 8 bases lay between the germline ends. CDR3 sequence: CASSLKLANTGELFF. Written as DNA, the CDR3 is TGTGCCAGCAGCTTAAAACTAGCTAACACCGGGGAGCTGTTTTTT. Supplemented by reference TRBV7-3 and TRBJ2-2, the full variable domain reads GAGVSQTPSNKVTEKGKYVELRCDPISGHTALYWYRQSLGQGPEFLIYFQGTGAADDSGLPNDRFFAVRPEGSVSTLKIQRTERGDSAVYLCASSLKLANTGELFFGEGSRLTVL.

In its sample, this clonotype was seen many times. V is TRBV29-1 and J is TRBJ2-6; weak D call: TRBD1 (5 bases). The CDR3 is 13 residues long. The germline V and J ends were trimmed by 8 bases and 4 bases, with 12 bases remaining between them. Per germline, CDR1 SQVTM and CDR2 ANQGSEA. CDR3 sequence (DNA): TGCAGCCCCCAGGGCGGCGGGGCCAACGTCCTGACTTTC. The encoded protein is CSPQGGGANVLTF.

The table lists this clonotype with many counts. The chain combines TRBV28 with TRBJ2-3, with a possible D match to TRBD2 (5 bases). V was clipped by 6 bases and J by 8 bases, with 12 bases between them. CDR1 is MDHEN, CDR2 SYDVKM, per germline. The CDR3 has 12 residues. Here the CDR3 DNA reads TGTGCCAGCAGCTTACGGGGTGCTACGCAGTATTTT. It translates to CASSLRGATQYF.

The chain employs TRBV28 and TRBJ2-5; 8 bases agree with TRBD2. Germline V gives CDR1 MDHEN, CDR2 SYDVKM. The CDR3 runs 16 residues. V was pared by 6 bases and J by 3 bases, with 12 bases of the junction left unmatched. CDR3: CASSGVGAGVKETQYF. The DNA for the CDR3 is TGTGCCAGCAGCGGGGTTGGAGCGGGAGTGAAAGAGACCCAGTACTTC.

The chain is built from TRBV14 and TRBJ2-3; the D is unclear. V gave up 2 bases and J gave up 3 bases, with 15 bases separating them. The length of the CDR3 is 16 residues. Germline V gene data show CDR1 as SGHDN and CDR2 as FVKESK. The CDR3 region is CASSQYGRVLTDTQYF. CDR3 DNA sequence: TGTGCCAGCAGCCAATACGGAAGGGTATTAACAGATACGCAGTATTTT.

Ten or more counts support this clonotype. The chain uses TRBV10-2 and TRBJ1-1, with 8 nucleotides matching TRBD1. Trimming cost V 5 bases and J 10 bases; bases outside gene matches: 9. The CDR3 sequence is 13 residues long. Germline V gene data show CDR1 as WSHSY and CDR2 as SAAADI. DNA for the CDR3: TGCGCCAGCAGTTCCCGGACAGGGCCCGGAGCTTTCTTT. It is translated as CASSSRTGPGAFF.

This clonotype was observed many times. The chain employs TRBV29-1 and TRBJ2-1, with D possibly being TRBD2 (6 bases). The CDR3 is 11 amino acids. Per the germline V gene, CDR1 is SQVTM and CDR2 is ANQGSEA. Between the trimmed V and J ends, which lost 0 bases and 15 bases, there was a span of 12 bases. For the CDR3, the DNA is TGCAGCGTTGAAGATCTTCGGGGGACGTTCTTC. This encodes CSVEDLRGTFF.

The sample holds one count of this clonotype. The V and J genes are TRBV6-6 and TRBJ2-6; 12 bases line up with TRBD1. This CDR3 region has 20 residues. Trimming at V came to 4 bases and at J to 4 bases, leaving 14 bases not matched to a gene. In germline, CDR1 is MNHNY, CDR2 SVGAGI (reference sequence). The CDR3 nucleotides read TGTGCCAGCAGTTCTCGTGGGACAGGGGGCCCCAAGAAGGGGGCCAACGTCCTGACTTTC. Encoded protein: CASSSRGTGGPKKGANVLTF.

This clonotype was seen ten or more times. The rearrangement joins TRBV7-8 to TRBJ2-3, with a weak D call TRBD2 (6 bases). Looked up from germline, CDR1 is SGHVS and CDR2 is FQNEAQ. Between the trimmed V and J ends, which lost 4 bases and 0 bases, there was a span of 11 bases. This CDR3 is 15 amino acids long. The CDR3: CASSSIAASTDTQYF. CDR3 DNA: TGTGCCAGCAGCTCCATAGCGGCTAGCACAGATACGCAGTATTTT.